This T cell receptor beta chain was observed in a study of control samples from healthy donors and cancer patients. Method: immunoSEQ multiplex PCR; TCRdb's copy keeps in-frame clones and lacks some. The sample holds about 130,000 clones, about nine tenths seen once. The receptor was derived from a man aged 40-50 years in good health. Source material: blood.

The CDR3 region has the DNA TGCGCCAGCAGAGGGCTAGCGGGGGGTTACCAAGAGACCCAGTACTTC. Protein: CASRGLAGGYQETQYF. The chain employs TRBV10-2 and TRBJ2-5; 11 nucleotides align to TRBD2. This CDR3 is 16 amino acids long. V lost 6 bases to trimming and J lost 0 bases; unmatched junction nucleotides: 6. Germline V CDR1 and CDR2: WSHSY, SAAADI.